This T cell receptor (beta chain) is drawn from a study of spatial heterogeneity in lung cancer. Study overall: Alpha-chain sequences were consistently detected in smaller numbers than beta-chain sequences.

This clonotype is termed medium-sized. TCRdb used MiXCR to reprocess the 5' RACE reads, holding one entry per CDR3 protein. In the table there are roughly 10,000 distinct CDR3 sequences, 3.5% to 5% of which are singletons. As to time point: sample taken at primary tumor resection. Sequencing covered unsorted whole RNA taken from tumor, nontumor lung or frozen PBMC. Approximately 70 TRACERx patients with early, untreated non-small cell lung cancer donated samples. Germline assignment: CDR1 DFQATT and CDR2 SNEGSKA (reference sequence). This CDR3 has 16 residues. Trimming removed 0 bases at V and 1 base at J, with 16 bases between.

The sequences come from normal lung tissue next to the tumor, collected at surgery. This sequence was found in a male donor with early-stage non-small cell lung cancer. The chain employs TRBV20-1 and TRBJ2-7, with D perhaps matching TRBD2 (6 bases). CDR3 amino acids: CSARDRRVNPSYEQYF. The CDR3 nucleotides read TGCAGTGCTAGAGATAGGAGGGTAAACCCTTCCTACGAGCAGTACTTC.